The 17 T cell receptor beta chains below come from one sample, sequenced in a study of control samples from healthy donors and cancer patients. TCRdb keeps only in-frame clones here, not all; method: immunoSEQ multiplex PCR. Of about 49,000 clones listed, just over 85% were seen once; the top ten hold approximately 3%. The sequencing sample was made of PBMCs. These receptors all stem from a woman in her forties or fifties with lung cancer.

In its sample, this clone was seen once. The identical CDR3 is also encoded by other nucleotide sequences in the sample. This chain links TRBV4-3 with TRBJ2-7, with D perhaps matching TRBD1 or TRBD2 (5 bases each). The V gene lost 0 bases and the J gene lost 3 bases, with 12 bases spanning the gap. The germline gives CDR1 LGHNA, CDR2 YSLEER. CDR3 size: 15 residues. The CDR3 nucleotides are TGCGCCAGCAGCCAAGATCGCTCAGGGAGCTACGAGCAGTACTTC. Translating gives CASSQDRSGSYEQYF.

V and J are TRBV9 and TRBJ2-7; 7 nucleotides line up with TRBD2. The CDR3 contains 15 residues. After removal of 0 bases from V and 0 bases from J, the junction contained 3 bases not matched to a gene. Germline CDR1 reads SGDLS; CDR2 reads YYNGEE. This CDR3 reads CASSVEGGSSYEQYF. CDR3 nucleotide sequence: TGTGCCAGCAGCGTAGAGGGAGGGAGCTCCTACGAGCAGTACTTC.

Points on this clone: The sample carries other DNA sequences with the same CDR3. V usage is TRBV19 and J usage is TRBJ1-5, with D possibly TRBD1 on 5 matching bases. V dropped 5 bases and J dropped 4 bases, with 12 bases sitting between them. Germline V gives CDR1 LNHDA, CDR2 SQIVND (reference sequence). The CDR3 contains 14 residues. CDR3 coding DNA: TGTGCCAGTAGTCCTACGGGGGTTAATCAGCCCCAGCATTTT. Translated, it gives CASSPTGVNQPQHF.

The chain couples TRBV21-1 to TRBJ1-2; the D call TRBD1 from the table was never checked on the DNA. TRBV21-1 is given as a pseudogene. The length of the CDR3 is 14 residues. The CDR3 region is CASSPGQGNYGYTF. The CDR3 DNA reads as TGTGCCAGCAGCCCGGGACAGGGGAACTATGGCTACACCTTC.

V gene TRBV20-1 combines with J gene TRBJ1-2; 7 nucleotides line up with TRBD1. The CDR3 runs 11 residues. The V segment lost 6 bases and the J segment 12 bases; nucleotides outside the gene matches: 10. CDR1 DFQATT and CDR2 SNEGSKA come from the germline V gene (reference sequence). The CDR3 spells CSATPGQLNTF. The CDR3 DNA follows: TGCAGTGCCACGCCGGGACAGCTAAACACCTTC.

The rearrangement joins TRBV5-6 to TRBJ1-4; D remains ambiguous. CDR1 and CDR2 (germline): SGHDT, YYEEEE. The CDR3 has 12 amino acids. V was clipped by 2 bases and J by 8 bases, with 7 bases between them. The CDR3: CASSFNPEKLFF. The CDR3, as DNA: TGTGCCAGCAGCTTTAACCCAGAAAAACTGTTTTTT.

This chain connects TRBV5-5 to TRBJ2-2; perhaps TRBD1 as D (5 bases). CDR1 and CDR2 from the germline V gene are SGHKS and YYEKEE (reference sequence). Trimming removed 0 bases at V and 5 bases at J, with 8 bases between. The CDR3 runs to 14 residues. The DNA for the CDR3 is TGTGCCAGCAGCTTGGGGGGCAGGACCGGGGAGCTGTTTTTT. Its translation: CASSLGGRTGELFF.

This clone has only one observation. The chain uses TRBV7-3 and TRBJ2-1; perhaps TRBD1 as D (6 bases). Germline values: CDR1 SGHTA, CDR2 FQGTGA. Trimming left V 2 bases short and J 3 bases short, with 11 bases between. This CDR3 contains 15 residues. The CDR3 sequence is CASSLDQGFYNEQFF. CDR3 DNA sequence: TGTGCCAGCAGCTTAGATCAGGGGTTCTACAATGAGCAGTTCTTC.

The gene calls are TRBV3-1 (or the pseudogene TRBV3-2) and TRBJ1-6; no clear D. Germline CDR1 LGHDT, CDR2 YNNKEL (reference sequence). The CDR3 covers 16 residues. The V end was cut by 4 bases, the J end by 6 bases, with 16 bases between. CDR3 bases: TGTGCCAGCAGCCTAGCTGGAGCAGTGACTAATTCACCCCTCCACTTT. Encoded protein: CASSLAGAVTNSPLHF.

The genes are TRBV7-2 and TRBJ2-7; D unresolved. Between the trimmed V and J ends, which lost 5 bases and 2 bases, there was a span of 10 bases. The CDR3 is 13 residues long. Germline-derived CDR1 and CDR2 are SGHTA and FQGNSA. CDR3 coding DNA: TGTGCCAGCAGCCCTTGGACGGCCTACGAGCAGTACTTC. This sequence encodes CASSPWTAYEQYF. The full variable domain, its missing parts supplied by reference TRBV7-2 and TRBJ2-7, is GAGVSQSPSNKVTEKGKDVELRCDPISGHTALYWYRQSLGQGLEFLIYFQGNSAPDKSGLPSDRFSAERTGGSVSTLTIQRTQQEDSAVYLCASSPWTAYEQYFGPGTRLTVT.

This sequence joins TRBV4-2 and TRBJ1-1; TRBD1 might be the D (6 bases). Trimming removed 4 bases at V and 1 base at J, with 19 bases between. The germline gives CDR1 LGHNA, CDR2 YNFKEQ. The CDR3 is 17 amino acids. CDR3: CASSRSLLGQQNTEAFF. CDR3 DNA sequence: TGTGCCAGCAGCCGGAGCCTATTGGGACAACAGAACACTGAAGCTTTCTTT.

The V call is TRBV19, the J call TRBJ2-5; D not certain. CDR3 size: 13 residues. V lost 5 bases, J lost 3 bases, and 10 bases lay in between. Germline V gives CDR1 LNHDA, CDR2 SQIVND (reference sequence). CDR3 residues: CASSLDPEETQYF. For the CDR3, the DNA is TGTGCCAGTAGTCTGGACCCCGAAGAGACCCAGTACTTC.

This clone was picked up one time. The chain links TRBV19 to TRBJ1-5; tentatively, D is TRBD1 (5 bases). Trimming took 9 bases from V and 5 from J, leaving 14 bases between them. The CDR3 has 13 amino acids. Germline CDR1 LNHDA, CDR2 SQIVND (reference sequence). The CDR3 nucleotides read TGTGCCAGCAAGTCAGGGACTGATCAGCCCCAGCATTTT. Translated: CASKSGTDQPQHF.

The rearrangement uses TRBV11-2 and TRBJ1-2; D possibly corresponds to TRBD1 (6 bases). Per the germline V gene, CDR1 is SGHAT and CDR2 is FQNNGV. This CDR3 contains 14 residues. V was clipped by 7 bases and J by 4 bases, with 16 bases between them. The CDR3 protein is CASTNNSGVYGYTF. The CDR3 nucleotides read TGTGCCAGCACCAACAACTCAGGGGTCTATGGCTACACCTTC.

The genes are TRBV6-6 and TRBJ1-1; D unresolved. The ends were cut back, 8 bases at V and 1 base at J, with 17 bases in the middle. CDR1 and CDR2 (germline): MNHNY, SVGAGI (reference sequence). The CDR3 extends over 15 amino acids. CDR3 residues: CASGVGILQNTEAFF. Written as DNA, the CDR3 is TGTGCCAGCGGGGTGGGGATTTTACAGAACACTGAAGCTTTCTTT.

The CDR3 loop reads CASSPGQLLNTEAFF. As DNA, the CDR3 is TGTGCCAGCAGCCCAGGACAGTTACTTAACACTGAAGCTTTCTTT. V is TRBV7-9 and J is TRBJ1-1, with D possibly TRBD1 on 6 matching bases. The CDR3 is 15 amino acids. Germline CDR1 SEHNR, CDR2 FQNEAQ (reference sequence). The V gene lost 5 bases and the J gene lost 2 bases, with 15 bases spanning the gap.

V gene TRBV2 combines with J gene TRBJ2-2, with D possibly called TRBD1 or TRBD2 (5 bases each). Per germline, CDR1 SNHLY and CDR2 FYNNEI. The CDR3 length is 13 residues. Trimming stripped 10 bases from V and 1 base from J, with 10 bases between. CDR3 region: CAKGSWNTGELFF. The CDR3 DNA follows: TGTGCCAAGGGGAGTTGGAACACCGGGGAGCTGTTTTTT.